The sequence of this T cell receptor beta chain was determined in a study of graft-versus-host responses after intestinal transplantation. Study overall: After anti-thymocyte globulin induction, recipients took tacrolimus and steroids for approximately three years. Study-wide findings and caveats: Circulating GvH clones peaking coincided with falling HvG clones soon after transplant.

Sequencing was performed with immunoSEQ multiplex PCR; in TCRdb, only in-frame clones are kept and a portion is missing. The table records around 110,000 clones, 80% to 90% of them present only once. Note on this clone: What it recognizes is unknown.

Sequenced material: unstimulated CD4+ T cells sorted from spleen or lymph node cells, taken before transplant. This clonotype was sampled from a human donor who was the organ donor for an intestinal transplant.

In nucleotides, the CDR3 is TGTGCCTGGACCGACGGGCTCACCTACGAGCAGTACTTC. Translating it yields CAWTDGLTYEQYF. The chain carries TRBV30 and TRBJ2-7; D is uncertain. V gave up 4 bases and J gave up 2 bases, with 12 bases separating them. Germline V gives CDR1 GTSNPN, CDR2 SVGIG (reference sequence). This CDR3 region has 13 residues.